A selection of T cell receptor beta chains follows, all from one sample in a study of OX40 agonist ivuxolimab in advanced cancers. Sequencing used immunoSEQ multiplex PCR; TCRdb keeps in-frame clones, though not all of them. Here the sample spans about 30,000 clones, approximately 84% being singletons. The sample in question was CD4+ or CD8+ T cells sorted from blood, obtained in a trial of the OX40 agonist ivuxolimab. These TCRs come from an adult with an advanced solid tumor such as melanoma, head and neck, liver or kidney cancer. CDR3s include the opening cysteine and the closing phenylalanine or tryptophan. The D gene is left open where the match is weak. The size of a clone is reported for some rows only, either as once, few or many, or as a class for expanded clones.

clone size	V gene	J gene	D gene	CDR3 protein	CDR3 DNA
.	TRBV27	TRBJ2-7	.	CASRNAGTGSSYEQYF	TGTGCCAGCAGGAACGCCGGGACGGGGAGCTCCTACGAGCAGTACTTC
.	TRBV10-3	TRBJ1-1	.	CAISSTGNTEAFF	TGTGCCATCAGTTCTACAGGAAACACTGAAGCTTTCTTT
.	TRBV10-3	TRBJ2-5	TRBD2	CAISVTSGGAYGDGETQYF	TGTGCCATCAGTGTCACTAGCGGGGGGGCCTATGGAGATGGGGAGACCCAGTACTTC
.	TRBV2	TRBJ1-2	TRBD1	CASSDSGTGYGYTF	TGTGCCAGCAGTGATTCTGGGACAGGCTATGGCTACACCTTC
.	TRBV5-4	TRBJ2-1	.	CASSLGLAGDEQFF	TGTGCCAGCAGCTTGGGACTCGCCGGCGATGAGCAGTTCTTC
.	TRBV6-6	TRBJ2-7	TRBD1	CASSSGTGVYEQYF	TGTGCCAGCAGTTCCGGGACAGGGGTCTACGAGCAGTACTTC
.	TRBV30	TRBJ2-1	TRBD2	CAWSDSGGANEQFF	TGTGCCTGGAGTGATAGCGGGGGGGCCAATGAGCAGTTCTTC
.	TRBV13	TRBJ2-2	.	CASSRPSRTGELFF	TGTGCCAGCAGCCGTCCTAGTAGAACCGGGGAGCTGTTTTTT
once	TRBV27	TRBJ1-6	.	CASRPSSYNSPLHF	TGTGCCAGCAGGCCGAGCTCCTATAATTCACCCCTCCACTTT
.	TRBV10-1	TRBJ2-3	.	CASRESGTDTQYF	TGCGCCAGCAGGGAGTCGGGCACAGATACGCAGTATTTT
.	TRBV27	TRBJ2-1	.	CASSSLAYYNEQFF	TGTGCCAGCAGTTCCCTAGCGTATTACAATGAGCAGTTCTTC
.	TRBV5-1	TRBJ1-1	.	CASSLEADEAFF	TGCGCCAGCAGCTTGGAGGCGGATGAAGCTTTCTTT
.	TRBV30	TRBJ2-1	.	CAWSGPNNEQFF	TGTGCCTGGAGTGGACCAAACAATGAGCAGTTCTTC
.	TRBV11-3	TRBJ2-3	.	CASSLVSASTDTQYF	TGTGCCAGCAGCTTAGTCTCAGCTAGCACAGATACGCAGTATTTT
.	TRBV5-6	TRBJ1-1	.	CASSGGGRSNTEAFF	TGTGCCAGCAGCGGGGGAGGCAGGTCCAACACTGAAGCTTTCTTT
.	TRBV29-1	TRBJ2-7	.	CSVVGESYEQYF	TGCAGCGTTGTAGGGGAGTCCTACGAGCAGTACTTC
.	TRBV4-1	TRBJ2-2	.	CASSQDSGPGELFF	TGCGCCAGCAGCCAAGATTCCGGTCCCGGGGAGCTGTTTTTT
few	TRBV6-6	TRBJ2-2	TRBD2	CASSALAGGTGELFF	TGTGCCAGCAGTGCTCTAGCGGGGGGGACCGGGGAGCTGTTTTTT
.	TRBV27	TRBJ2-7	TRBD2	CASSLGTSGEDEQYF	TGTGCCAGCAGTCTGGGGACTAGCGGGGAAGACGAGCAGTACTTC
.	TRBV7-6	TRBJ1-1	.	CASSLGALNTEAFF	TGTGCCAGCAGCTTGGGGGCCTTGAACACTGAAGCTTTCTTT
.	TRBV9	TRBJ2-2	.	CASSETNTGELFF	TGTGCCAGCAGCGAGACTAACACCGGGGAGCTGTTTTTT
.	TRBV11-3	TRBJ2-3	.	CASSLGGLSTDTQYF	TGTGCCAGCAGCTTAGGAGGACTTAGCACAGATACGCAGTATTTT
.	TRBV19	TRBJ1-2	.	CASSPYPGGYGYTF	TGTGCCAGTAGTCCCTATCCGGGAGGCTATGGCTACACCTTC
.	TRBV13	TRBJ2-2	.	CASSPSGSGELFF	TGTGCCAGCAGCCCCTCCGGAAGCGGGGAGCTGTTTTTT
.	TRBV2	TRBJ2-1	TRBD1	CASSVGQGKMNEQFF	TGTGCCAGCAGTGTGGGACAGGGTAAAATGAATGAGCAGTTCTTC
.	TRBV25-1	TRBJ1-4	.	CASCPWGADEKLFF	TGTGCCAGCTGTCCGTGGGGGGCGGATGAAAAACTGTTTTTT
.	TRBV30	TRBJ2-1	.	CAWSVLRVPLGDEQFF	TGTGCCTGGAGTGTACTTCGAGTCCCGCTTGGCGATGAGCAGTTCTTC
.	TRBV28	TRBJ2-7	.	CASSQRSSYEQYF	TGTGCCAGCAGTCAGAGAAGTTCGTACGAGCAGTACTTC
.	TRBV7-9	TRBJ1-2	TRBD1	CASSLDGTGRKGYTF	TGTGCCAGCAGCTTAGACGGGACAGGGCGGAAGGGCTACACCTTC
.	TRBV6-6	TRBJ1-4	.	CASSQQRANEKLFF	TGTGCCAGCAGTCAACAACGTGCTAATGAAAAACTGTTTTTT
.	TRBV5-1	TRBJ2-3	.	CASSTEGISTDTQYF	TGCGCCAGCAGCACGGAGGGGATTAGCACAGATACGCAGTATTTT
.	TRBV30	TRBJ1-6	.	CAWSVPYNSPLHF	TGTGCCTGGAGTGTCCCCTATAATTCACCCCTCCACTTT